Shown below are 20 T cell receptor beta chains from a single sample sequenced in a study of blood T cell repertoires in COVID-19. Clones were read by immunoSEQ multiplex PCR, and TCRdb kept only the in-frame ones, dropping some. The sample has about 98,000 clones, around 90% seen once. Specimen: peripheral blood. The receptors were gathered from a woman aged 45-59 years with COVID-19, enrolled during active disease.

J is TRBJ2-6 and V is TRBV13; no firm D call. The CDR3 consists of 15 residues. CDR1 is PRHDT and CDR2 is FYEKMQ in the germline V gene (reference sequence). Trimming removed 5 bases at V and 2 bases at J, with 10 bases between. Here the CDR3 reads CASSRNTAGANVLTF. DNA for the CDR3: TGTGCCAGCAGCCGGAATACAGCTGGGGCCAACGTCCTGACTTTC.

J is TRBJ1-6 and V is TRBV6-5, with 8 bases aligning to TRBD1. This CDR3 spans 15 amino acids. The germline V gene has CDR1 MNHEY and CDR2 SVGAGI. After removal of 2 bases from V and 9 bases from J, the junction contained 6 bases not matched to a gene. CDR3 region: CASSYGGQGSSPLHF. The DNA of the CDR3 is TGTGCCAGCAGTTACGGCGGACAGGGTAGTTCACCCCTCCACTTT.

This clone was found once. The rearrangement links TRBV2 to TRBJ1-2, with a possible D match to TRBD1 (5 bases). V was shortened by 2 bases and J by 2 bases, with 6 bases between the two germline ends. Germline V gene lookup returns CDR1 SNHLY and CDR2 FYNNEI. CDR3 length: 13 residues. CDR3 amino acids: CASSETGNYGYTF. The DNA of the CDR3 is TGTGCCAGCAGTGAAACAGGCAACTATGGCTACACCTTC. Looking up the rest from reference TRBV2 and TRBJ1-2 gives the full variable domain: EPEVTQTPSHQVTQMGQEVILRCVPISNHLYFYWYRQILGQKVEFLVSFYNNEISEKSEIFDDQFSVERPDGSNFTLKIRSTKLEDSAMYFCASSETGNYGYTFGSGTRLTVV.

This clone has a single count. J is TRBJ1-6 and V is TRBV28; 8 bases fit TRBD1. The CDR3 is 12 amino acids. With 3 bases clipped from V and 18 bases from J, the junction kept 7 bases outside the gene matches. Germline V lookup: CDR1 MDHEN, CDR2 SYDVKM. Here the CDR3 DNA reads TGTGCCAGCAGTTTTTATAGGGACAGGCGCCACTTT. This sequence encodes CASSFYRDRRHF.

The chain links TRBV19 to TRBJ1-4; 8 bases are a match to TRBD1. Unmatched junction bases numbered 12, after V lost 8 bases and J lost 4 bases. The CDR3 extends over 16 amino acids. The germline CDR1 and CDR2 sequences are LNHDA and SQIVND (reference sequence). In DNA form, the CDR3 reads TGTGCCAGTTTACCCTCCCCGGGACAGGTTAATGAAAAACTGTTTTTT. Residues: CASLPSPGQVNEKLFF.

The chain couples TRBV28 to TRBJ2-5, with a possible D match to TRBD1 (5 bases). This CDR3 comprises 13 residues. V was pared by 1 base and J by 5 bases, with 8 bases between. The germline V gene encodes CDR1 MDHEN and CDR2 SYDVKM. CDR3 in DNA: TGTGCCAGCAGTTTATTTTCAGGGGAGACCCAGTACTTC. Its protein is CASSLFSGETQYF.

V gene TRBV6-2 or TRBV6-3 combines with J gene TRBJ2-1; 9 nucleotides match TRBD2. V lost 4 bases and J lost 2; bases outside the gene matches: 3. The CDR3 covers 15 residues. Germline V lookup: CDR1 MNHEY, CDR2 SVGEGT. This CDR3 reads CASSFLAGPYNEQFF. The CDR3 coding sequence is TGTGCCAGCAGTTTTCTAGCGGGGCCCTACAATGAGCAGTTCTTC.

This clone has just a few counts. This rearrangement joins TRBV10-3 to TRBJ2-5, with TRBD2 matching over 8 bases. Germline lookup yields CDR1 ENHRY and CDR2 SYGVKD. Trimming removed 10 bases from V and 3 bases from J; junction bases left unmatched: 7. The CDR3 spans 13 residues. CDR3 DNA: TGTGCCACCCTTCCGGGACTAGAAGAGACCCAGTACTTC. This gives the protein CATLPGLEETQYF.

This clone was detected only once. CDR3 sequence: CASSIVRVGGATGETQYF. The CDR3 region has the DNA TGTGCCAGTAGTATAGTGAGGGTTGGCGGGGCAACGGGAGAGACCCAGTACTTC. The chain joins TRBV19 to TRBJ2-5; tentatively, D is TRBD2 (6 bases). Per germline, CDR1 LNHDA and CDR2 SQIVND (reference sequence). The ends were cut back, 1 base at V and 4 bases at J, with 22 bases in the middle. There are 18 residues in the CDR3.

This chain connects TRBV6-5 to TRBJ2-7; the match to TRBD1 covers 9 bases. The germline gives CDR1 MNHEY, CDR2 SVGAGI. This CDR3 comprises 14 residues. Losses at the gene ends were 4 bases for V and 2 bases for J; bases not matched to a gene: 3. In DNA form, the CDR3 reads TGTGCCAGCAGTTCCGGGACAGGGACCTACGAGCAGTACTTC. Its protein product is CASSSGTGTYEQYF.

The chain employs TRBV30 and TRBJ2-3; D is possibly TRBD2 (6 bases). V was pared by 1 base and J by 6 bases, with 11 bases between. Germline CDR1 is GTSNPN and CDR2 is SVGIG (reference sequence). The CDR3 loop spans 13 amino acids. For the CDR3, the DNA is TGTGCCTGGAGTGGCGGGAAGGGGGATACGCAGTATTTT. The encoded protein is CAWSGGKGDTQYF. Together with reference TRBV30 and TRBJ2-3, the CDR3 gives the full variable domain: SQTIHQWPATLVQPVGSPLSLECTVEGTSNPNLYWYRQAAGRGLQLLFYSVGIGQISSEVPQNLSASRPQDRQFILSSKKLLLSDSGFYLCAWSGGKGDTQYFGPGTRLTVL.

This chain connects TRBV28 to TRBJ1-1; TRBD1 might be the D (5 bases). Germline values: CDR1 MDHEN, CDR2 SYDVKM. Trimming left V 1 base short and J 4 bases short, with 13 bases between. The CDR3 length is 15 residues. CDR3 loop: CASSLLPGKATEAFF. The CDR3 DNA follows: TGTGCCAGCAGTTTATTACCAGGGAAAGCCACTGAAGCTTTCTTT.

The chain is built from TRBV7-6 and TRBJ2-3; the D gene is possibly TRBD2 (5 bases). Germline CDR1 and CDR2: SGHVS and FNYEAQ. There are 17 residues in the CDR3. Trimming cost V 1 base and J 4 bases, with 18 bases left between them. The CDR3 DNA is TGTGCCAGCAGCTTAGGTCCCAGCGGAGGTACACCAGATACGCAGTATTTT. Translated, it gives CASSLGPSGGTPDTQYF.

A single count supports this clone. The chain employs TRBV5-4 and TRBJ2-3; tentative D call: TRBD2 (7 bases). V lost 4 bases to trimming and J lost 9 bases, with 30 bases between them. This CDR3 contains 18 residues. CDR1 SGHNT and CDR2 YYREEE come from the germline V gene (reference sequence). The CDR3 coding sequence is TGTGCCAGCAGCCCGGGGGCCCTAGCGGCGACGCATGTGGACACGCAGTATTTT. Translating it yields CASSPGALAATHVDTQYF.

The rearrangement joins TRBV5-1 to TRBJ2-3, with a tentative D call TRBD1 (5 bases). Germline CDR1 reads SGHRS; CDR2 reads YFSETQ. Trimming took 0 bases from V and 3 from J, leaving 8 bases between them. The CDR3 is 14 residues long. CDR3 in DNA: TGCGCCAGCAGCTTGGGACAGAGGACAGATACGCAGTATTTT. Encoded protein: CASSLGQRTDTQYF. Filled out from reference TRBV5-1 and TRBJ2-3, the complete variable domain reads KAGVTQTPRYLIKTRGQQVTLSCSPISGHRSVSWYQQTPGQGLQFLFEYFSETQRNKGNFPGRFSGRQFSNSRSEMNVSTLELGDSALYLCASSLGQRTDTQYFGPGTRLTVL.

The V call is TRBV25-1, the J call TRBJ2-1; D gene uncertain. This CDR3 is 15 amino acids long. V was pared by 8 bases and J by 3 bases, with 17 bases between. Germline V gene data show CDR1 as MGHDK and CDR2 as SYGVNS. This chain's CDR3 is CASVQTGPNYNEQFF. The CDR3, as DNA: TGTGCCAGCGTACAGACCGGTCCAAACTACAATGAGCAGTTCTTC.

This chain links TRBV5-1 with TRBJ1-1; TRBD1 agrees at 8 bases. V was pared by 6 bases and J by 0 bases, with 7 bases of the junction left unmatched. Germline lookup yields CDR1 SGHRS and CDR2 YFSETQ. CDR3 length: 15 amino acids. The CDR3 bases are TGCGCCAGCAAGCAACAGGGGGTTATGAACACTGAAGCTTTCTTT. Translated: CASKQQGVMNTEAFF.

The chain recombines TRBV2 with TRBJ2-5; the match to TRBD2 covers 7 bases. J gave up 2 bases and V 6 bases, and 9 bases lay outside the gene matches. Germline assignment: CDR1 SNHLY and CDR2 FYNNEI. The CDR3 runs 15 residues. In DNA, the CDR3 is TGTGCCAGCAGGCGAGTTGTGGGGGGGCAAGAGACCCAGTACTTC. Residues: CASRRVVGGQETQYF.

CDR3 DNA: TGTGCCAGCAGCATGGGACAGGGGGCTGAAAAACTGTTTTTT. Its translation: CASSMGQGAEKLFF. The chain employs TRBV11-2 and TRBJ1-4, with 12 positions matching TRBD1. This CDR3 has 14 amino acids. Unmatched junction bases numbered 2, after V lost 5 bases and J lost 7 bases. Germline V gives CDR1 SGHAT, CDR2 FQNNGV.

CDR3 nucleotides: TGTGCCAGCTGGCCCCGGGACGGGGGGGGTACCGAGCAGTACTTC. Its translation is CASWPRDGGGTEQYF. The genes are TRBV6-6 and TRBJ2-7; 8 bases match TRBD2. The length of the CDR3 is 15 residues. The V segment lost 8 bases and the J segment 6 bases; nucleotides outside the gene matches: 15. Germline CDR1 and CDR2: MNHNY and SVGAGI (reference sequence).